The clone carrying this T cell receptor (beta chain) showed up just once. These data originate in a study of T cell responses to AZD1222 COVID-19 vaccine. Libraries were prepared by immunoSEQ multiplex PCR; TCRdb keeps only in-frame clonotypes and omits some of them. The repertoire holds around 130,000 clones, with just over 85% as singletons. The sequenced sample was peripheral blood, obtained on day 0 of AZD1222 vaccination. This TCR was recovered from an adult in good health.

The CDR3 reads CASSFWQGETQYF. CDR3 DNA: TGTGCCAGCAGTTTTTGGCAGGGAGAGACCCAGTACTTC. V and J are TRBV27 and TRBJ2-5, with D perhaps matching TRBD1 (5 bases). Per the germline V gene, CDR1 is MNHEY and CDR2 is SMNVEV (reference sequence). V lost 3 bases and J 4 bases, leaving 9 bases between the germline ends. This CDR3 is 13 amino acids long.